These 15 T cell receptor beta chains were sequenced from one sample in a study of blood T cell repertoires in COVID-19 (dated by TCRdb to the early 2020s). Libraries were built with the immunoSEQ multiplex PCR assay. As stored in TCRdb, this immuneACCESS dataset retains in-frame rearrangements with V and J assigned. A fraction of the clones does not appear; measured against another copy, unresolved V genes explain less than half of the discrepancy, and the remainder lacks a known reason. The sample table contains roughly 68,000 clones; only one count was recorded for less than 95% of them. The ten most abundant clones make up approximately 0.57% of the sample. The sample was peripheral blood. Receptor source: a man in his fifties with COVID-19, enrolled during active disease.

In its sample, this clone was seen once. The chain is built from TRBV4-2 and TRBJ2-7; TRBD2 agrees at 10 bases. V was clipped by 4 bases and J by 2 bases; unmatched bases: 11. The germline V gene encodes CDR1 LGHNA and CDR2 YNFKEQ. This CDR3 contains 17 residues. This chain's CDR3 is CASSPGLAQEGPYEQYF. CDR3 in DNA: TGTGCCAGCAGCCCGGGACTAGCGCAAGAGGGTCCCTACGAGCAGTACTTC.

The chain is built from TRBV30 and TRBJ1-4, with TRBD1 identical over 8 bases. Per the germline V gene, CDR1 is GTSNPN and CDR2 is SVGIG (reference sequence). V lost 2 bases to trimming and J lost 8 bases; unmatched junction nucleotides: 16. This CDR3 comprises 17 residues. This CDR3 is CAWSLQGAYGSWEKLFF. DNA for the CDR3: TGTGCCTGGAGTCTTCAGGGGGCCTATGGTAGTTGGGAAAAACTGTTTTTT.

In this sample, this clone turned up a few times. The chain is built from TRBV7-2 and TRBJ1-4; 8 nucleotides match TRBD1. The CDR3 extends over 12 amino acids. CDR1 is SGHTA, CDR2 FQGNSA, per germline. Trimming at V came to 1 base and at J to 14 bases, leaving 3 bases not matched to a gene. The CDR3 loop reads CASSLGTGKLFF. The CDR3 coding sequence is TGTGCCAGCAGCTTAGGGACAGGGAAGCTGTTTTTT.

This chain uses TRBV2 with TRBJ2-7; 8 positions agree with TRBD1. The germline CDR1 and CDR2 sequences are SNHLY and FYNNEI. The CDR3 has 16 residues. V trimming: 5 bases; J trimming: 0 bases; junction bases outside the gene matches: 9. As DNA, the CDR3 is TGTGCCAGCAGTTACCCTGACAGGGGCTACTCCTACGAGCAGTACTTC. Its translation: CASSYPDRGYSYEQYF.

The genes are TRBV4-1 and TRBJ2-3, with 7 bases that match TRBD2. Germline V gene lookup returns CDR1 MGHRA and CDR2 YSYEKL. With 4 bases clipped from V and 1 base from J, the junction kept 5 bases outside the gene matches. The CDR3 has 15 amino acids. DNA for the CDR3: TGCGCCAGCAGCCCGAGCGGGACCCGCACAGATACGCAGTATTTT. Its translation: CASSPSGTRTDTQYF.

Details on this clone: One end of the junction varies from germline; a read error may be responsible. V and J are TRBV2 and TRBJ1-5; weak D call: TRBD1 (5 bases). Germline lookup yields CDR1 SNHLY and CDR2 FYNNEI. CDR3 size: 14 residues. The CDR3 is CASREDSPNQPQHF. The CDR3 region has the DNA TGTGCCAGCAGAGAAGACAGCCCCAATCAGCCCCAGCATTTT.

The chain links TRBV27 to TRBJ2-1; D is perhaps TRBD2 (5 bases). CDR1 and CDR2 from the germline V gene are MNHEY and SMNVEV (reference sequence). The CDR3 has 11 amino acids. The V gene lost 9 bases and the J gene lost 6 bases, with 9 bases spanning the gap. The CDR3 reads CASSEGNEQFF. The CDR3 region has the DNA TGTGCCAGTTCAGAGGGCAATGAGCAGTTCTTC.

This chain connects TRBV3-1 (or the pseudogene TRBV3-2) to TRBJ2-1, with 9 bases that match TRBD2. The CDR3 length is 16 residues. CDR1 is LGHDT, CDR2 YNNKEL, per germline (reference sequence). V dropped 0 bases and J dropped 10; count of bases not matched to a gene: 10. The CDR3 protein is CASSQEPAGGPYEQFF. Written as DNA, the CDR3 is TGTGCCAGCAGCCAAGAACCAGCGGGAGGACCTTACGAGCAGTTCTTC.

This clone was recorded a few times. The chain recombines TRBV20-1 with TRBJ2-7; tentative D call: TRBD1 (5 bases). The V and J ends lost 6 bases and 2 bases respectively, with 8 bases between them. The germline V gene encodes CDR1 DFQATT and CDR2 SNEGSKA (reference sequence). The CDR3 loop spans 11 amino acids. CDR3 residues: CSAKDTYEQYF. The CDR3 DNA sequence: TGCAGTGCCAAGGACACCTACGAGCAGTACTTC.

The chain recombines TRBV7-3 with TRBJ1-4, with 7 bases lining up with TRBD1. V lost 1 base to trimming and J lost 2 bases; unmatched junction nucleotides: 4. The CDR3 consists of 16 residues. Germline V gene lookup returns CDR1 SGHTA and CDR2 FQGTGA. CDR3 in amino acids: CASSLSVGQTNEKLFF. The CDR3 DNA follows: TGTGCCAGCAGCTTAAGCGTGGGACAGACTAATGAAAAACTGTTTTTT.

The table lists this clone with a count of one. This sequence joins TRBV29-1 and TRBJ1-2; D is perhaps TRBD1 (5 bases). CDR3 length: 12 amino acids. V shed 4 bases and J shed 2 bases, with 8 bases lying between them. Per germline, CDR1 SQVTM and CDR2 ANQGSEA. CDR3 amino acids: CSVGDRNYGYTF. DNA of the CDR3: TGCAGCGTTGGTGACAGAAACTATGGCTACACCTTC. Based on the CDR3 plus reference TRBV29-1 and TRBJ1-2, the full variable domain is SAVISQKPSRDICQRGTSLTIQCQVDSQVTMMFWYRQQPGQSLTLIATANQGSEATYESGFVIDKFPISRPNLTFSTLTVSNMSPEDSSIYLCSVGDRNYGYTFGSGTRLTVV.

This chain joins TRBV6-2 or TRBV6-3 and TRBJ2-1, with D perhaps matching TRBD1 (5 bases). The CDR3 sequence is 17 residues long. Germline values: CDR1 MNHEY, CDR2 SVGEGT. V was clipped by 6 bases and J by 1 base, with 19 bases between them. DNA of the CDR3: TGTGCCAGCAGCCTAGTAGGGGCGACTTTTTCCTACAATGAGCAGTTCTTC. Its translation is CASSLVGATFSYNEQFF.

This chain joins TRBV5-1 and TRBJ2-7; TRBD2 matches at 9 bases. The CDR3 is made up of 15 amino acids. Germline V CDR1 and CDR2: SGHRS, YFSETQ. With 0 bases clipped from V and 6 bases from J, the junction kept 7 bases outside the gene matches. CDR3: CASSLGLAGRPEQYF. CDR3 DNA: TGCGCCAGCAGCTTGGGGCTAGCGGGAAGGCCCGAGCAGTACTTC.

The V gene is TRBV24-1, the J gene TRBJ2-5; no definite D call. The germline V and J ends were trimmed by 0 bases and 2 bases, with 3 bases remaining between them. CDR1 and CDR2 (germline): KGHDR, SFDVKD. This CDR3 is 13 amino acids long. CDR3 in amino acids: CATSDLLQETQYF. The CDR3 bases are TGTGCCACCAGTGATTTGCTGCAAGAGACCCAGTACTTC.

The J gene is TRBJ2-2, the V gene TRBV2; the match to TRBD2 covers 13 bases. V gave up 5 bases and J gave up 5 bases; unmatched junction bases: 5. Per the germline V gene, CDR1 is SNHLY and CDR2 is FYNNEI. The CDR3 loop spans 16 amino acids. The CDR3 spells CASSLRTSGRTGELFF. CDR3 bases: TGTGCCAGCAGTCTCCGGACTAGCGGGAGAACCGGGGAGCTGTTTTTT.